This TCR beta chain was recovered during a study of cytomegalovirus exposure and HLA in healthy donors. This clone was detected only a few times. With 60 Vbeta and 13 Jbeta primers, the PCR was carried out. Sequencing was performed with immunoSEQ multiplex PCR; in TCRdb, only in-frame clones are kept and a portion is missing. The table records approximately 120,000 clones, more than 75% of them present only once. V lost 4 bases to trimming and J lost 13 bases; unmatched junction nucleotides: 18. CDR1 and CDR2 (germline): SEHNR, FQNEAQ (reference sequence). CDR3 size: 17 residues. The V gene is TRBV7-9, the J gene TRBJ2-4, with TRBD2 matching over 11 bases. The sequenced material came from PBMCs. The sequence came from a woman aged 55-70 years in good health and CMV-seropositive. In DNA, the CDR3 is TGTGCCAGCAGCTCCCTTTTTGATAGCGGGAGGGCGGTTTGGCAGTACTTC. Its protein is CASSSLFDSGRAVWQYF.